This T cell receptor beta chain was captured by sequencing in a study of cytomegalovirus exposure and HLA in healthy donors. Trimming took 2 bases from V and 1 from J; bases not matched to a gene: 3. Per germline, CDR1 MNHEY and CDR2 SVGAGI. CDR3 size: 16 residues. Regarding this clone: Its antigen is still unknown.

Broader study findings: Association of a missense DCLRE1C variant with TCR beta V- and J-gene trimming was reported in a later analysis. The authors listed 164 TCR beta chains as cytomegalovirus-associated.

13 Jbeta primers and 60 Vbeta primers were used for the PCR. Libraries were prepared by immunoSEQ multiplex PCR; TCRdb keeps only in-frame clonotypes and omits some of them. The table has roughly 200,000 clones, around 80% seen once. Input material: PBMCs. The rearrangement joins TRBV6-5 to TRBJ2-5, with TRBD1 matching 11 bases. The TCR sequence derives from a man aged 25 to 40 in good health and CMV-seronegative. The CDR3 reads CASSYVDRGLQETQYF. The CDR3 DNA reads TGTGCCAGCAGTTACGTGGACAGGGGGCTCCAAGAGACCCAGTACTTC.